The 10 T cell receptor beta chains given below trace back to one sample, sequenced in a study of identical twins. TCRdb independently ran MiXCR on the 5' RACE reads; one entry per CDR3 protein. Among 550,000 to 700,000 distinct CDR3 sequences listed, 21% were seen once. These data were likewise used in another study, on T cells expressing NK-cell markers.

Sequenced sample: PBMCs. The receptors stem from a woman aged 18-30 years in good health.

This clonotype came up a few times. The rearrangement joins TRBV20-1 to TRBJ1-1; D unclear. The CDR3 is made up of 15 amino acids. Germline V lookup: CDR1 DFQATT, CDR2 SNEGSKA (reference sequence). V lost 3 bases to trimming and J lost 1 base, with 15 bases between them. The CDR3 region is CSASSRRHTNTEAFF. The CDR3 DNA reads as TGCAGTGCTAGTTCGCGAAGACATACGAACACTGAAGCTTTCTTT.

This clonotype was picked up a small number of times. The chain couples TRBV7-2 to TRBJ2-1; 11 bases are a match to TRBD2. Germline values: CDR1 SGHTA, CDR2 FQGNSA. With V trimmed by 7 bases and J by 4 bases, 6 bases remained unmatched. This CDR3 comprises 15 residues. CDR3 sequence (DNA): TGTGCCAGCACCCGGACTAGCGGGTCTTACAATGAGCAGTTCTTC. Translation: CASTRTSGSYNEQFF.

This clonotype was detected only a few times. This rearrangement joins TRBV5-6 to TRBJ1-1; D might be TRBD1 (6 bases). The V end was cut by 0 bases, the J end by 0 bases, with 15 bases between. The CDR3 consists of 17 residues. CDR1 and CDR2 (germline): SGHDT, YYEEEE. The CDR3 DNA reads as TGTGCCAGCAGCTTGGTGGCCGGACAGCTTTTGAACACTGAAGCTTTCTTT. It specifies CASSLVAGQLLNTEAFF.

This clonotype was found a few times. This chain uses TRBV6-1 with TRBJ1-5; D is unresolved. CDR1 and CDR2 from the germline V gene are MNHNS and SASEGT. There are 13 residues in the CDR3. Trimming pared 10 bases from V and 4 bases from J, leaving 14 bases between. The chain's CDR3 is CAISGVPNQPQHF. CDR3 coding DNA: TGTGCCATCAGCGGCGTCCCAAATCAGCCCCAGCATTTT.

This chain joins TRBV5-5 and TRBJ2-1, with unresolved D. Trimming took off 0 bases at V and 4 bases at J, with 14 bases between the two ends. Germline V gene lookup returns CDR1 SGHKS and CDR2 YYEKEE (reference sequence). The CDR3 loop spans 16 amino acids. Written as DNA, the CDR3 is TGTGCCAGCAGCTTGGCAACCTCCTCCCGGTACAATGAGCAGTTCTTC. Its translation: CASSLATSSRYNEQFF. The variable domain in full, completed from reference TRBV5-5 and TRBJ2-1, reads DAGVTQSPTHLIKTRGQQVTLRCSPISGHKSVSWYQQVLGQGPQFIFQYYEKEERGRGNFPDRFSARQFPNYSSELNVNALLLGDSALYLCASSLATSSRYNEQFFGPGTRLTVL.

This clonotype was counted only a few times. For the CDR3, the DNA is TGTGCCAGCAGCTTTCACAGGGGTACTGAAGCTTTCTTT. Its translation: CASSFHRGTEAFF. This chain uses TRBV7-2 with TRBJ1-1; the match to TRBD1 covers 7 bases. This CDR3 comprises 13 residues. Germline V lookup: CDR1 SGHTA, CDR2 FQGNSA. The trim removed 3 bases at V and 5 bases at J, leaving 3 bases unmatched.

The chain combines TRBV4-3 with TRBJ2-3; D assignment may be TRBD1 or TRBD2 (5 bases each). This CDR3 contains 13 residues. V lost 3 bases and J 4 bases, leaving 8 bases between the germline ends. Germline V lookup: CDR1 LGHNA, CDR2 YSLEER. The CDR3 DNA follows: TGCGCCAGCAGCCAGGGACGGGCAGATACGCAGTATTTT. Amino acid sequence: CASSQGRADTQYF.

The gene calls are TRBV6-5 and TRBJ1-1; 8 nucleotides match TRBD1. This CDR3 comprises 11 residues. Trimming cost V 4 bases and J 12 bases; bases outside gene matches: 4. Per the germline V gene, CDR1 is MNHEY and CDR2 is SVGAGI. The CDR3 DNA reads TGTGCCAGCAGTTTAGGACAGGGAACTTTCTTT. Translating gives CASSLGQGTFF.

The V gene is TRBV20-1, the J gene TRBJ2-1; no definite D call. V lost 0 bases and J lost 4, with 16 bases in between. CDR3 length: 16 amino acids. Germline loops: CDR1 DFQATT, CDR2 SNEGSKA (reference sequence). The CDR3 nucleotides read TGCAGTGCTAGAGATCGGTACTCCCCTTATTACAATGAGCAGTTCTTC. Amino acids: CSARDRYSPYYNEQFF.

A few counts support this clonotype. J is TRBJ2-2 and V is TRBV6-5; 11 bases align to TRBD2. J was trimmed by 7 bases and V by 0 bases; bases with no gene match: 4. The CDR3 length is 16 residues. Germline V gene data show CDR1 as MNHEY and CDR2 as SVGAGI. Here the CDR3 DNA reads TGTGCCAGCAGTTACTCCATAGCGGGAGGGCACGGGGAGCTGTTTTTT. This encodes CASSYSIAGGHGELFF.